Reported below is one TCR beta chain. Other DNA sequences from this sample encode an identical CDR3 as well. Original data processing: Amplifying reference gene primers gave estimates of nucleated cell counts. Data came from immunoSEQ multiplex PCR; TCRdb stores just in-frame clones and leaves some out. That table gives V, J and clone size, and the DNA gave D and trimming. The top ten hold roughly 6.6% of the sample, which has about 150,000 clones, approximately 87% seen once. The source of the sample is a study of blood T cell repertoires in COVID-19. Study details: Samples taken during acute and convalescent COVID-19 were collected in the United States, Italy and Spain. Sample material is recorded as cDNA or gDNA derived from T cells, B-cell-depleted T cells, or PBMCs.

The V and J ends lost 6 bases and 5 bases, in that order; junction bases with no gene match: 6. In germline, CDR1 is MDHEN, CDR2 SYDVKM. The CDR3 spans 13 residues. Sequencing was done on a sample of peripheral blood. This sequence originates from a man aged 80 or over with acute or convalescent COVID-19. J is TRBJ1-2 and V is TRBV28; 7 bases align to TRBD1. The CDR3 DNA reads as TGTGCCAGCAGCACGGGGACAGCTTATGGCTACACCTTC. Protein: CASSTGTAYGYTF.